Below, 14 T cell receptor beta chains from the same sample are listed, as sequenced in a study of blood T cell repertoires in COVID-19. Only in-frame clones appear in the TCRdb table, and some are missing; sequencing was by immunoSEQ multiplex PCR. Of about 300,000 clones detected, approximately 92% appear once; the ten largest clones hold more than 0.95%. The material sequenced was PBMCs or T cells enriched from blood (not recorded which). The source is a woman aged 30 to 39 who had recovered from COVID-19.

This chain connects TRBV6-5 to TRBJ2-7; D gene unclear. This CDR3 spans 12 amino acids. V was shortened by 7 bases and J by 3 bases, with 10 bases between the two germline ends. The germline V gene has CDR1 MNHEY and CDR2 SVGAGI. The CDR3: CASTWAHYEQYF. CDR3 nucleotides: TGTGCCAGCACCTGGGCCCACTACGAGCAGTACTTC.

This chain uses TRBV7-2 with TRBJ2-1, with 7 bases aligning to TRBD1. This CDR3 is built from 15 residues. The V gene end was trimmed by 0 bases and the J gene end by 3 bases; junction bases not matched to a gene: 2. Per germline, CDR1 SGHTA and CDR2 FQGNSA. CDR3 in DNA: TGTGCCAGCAGCTTAGCGGCAGGGGGCTACAATGAGCAGTTCTTC. Protein: CASSLAAGGYNEQFF.

This rearrangement joins TRBV28 to TRBJ2-7, with D maybe TRBD1 (5 bases). The germline gives CDR1 MDHEN, CDR2 SYDVKM. The length of the CDR3 is 16 residues. V was cut by 1 base and J by 6 bases, with 19 bases left in between. CDR3 in amino acids: CASSLYVTDLSLEQYF. Here the CDR3 DNA reads TGTGCCAGCAGTTTATATGTGACAGATTTGTCTCTCGAGCAGTACTTC. The full variable domain, rest sourced from reference TRBV28 and TRBJ2-7, is DVKVTQSSRYLVKRTGEKVFLECVQDMDHENMFWYRQDPGLGLRLIYFSYDVKMKEKGDIPEGYSVSREKKERFSLILESASTNQTSMYLCASSLYVTDLSLEQYFGPGTRLTVT.

The rearrangement joins TRBV28 to TRBJ2-1; 11 nucleotides match TRBD1. V was pared by 7 bases and J by 3 bases, with 5 bases of the junction left unmatched. The CDR3 sequence is 15 residues long. In germline, CDR1 is MDHEN, CDR2 SYDVKM. The CDR3 nucleotides read TGTGCCAGCAAAAGGGACAGGGGGTTCTACAATGAGCAGTTCTTC. This translates into CASKRDRGFYNEQFF.

The CDR3 region has the DNA TGTGCCAGCAGCTACGGACAGGGAAACGCTTTCTTT. It translates to CASSYGQGNAFF. The J gene is TRBJ1-1, the V gene TRBV14, with 8 nucleotides matching TRBD1. After removal of 5 bases from V and 11 bases from J, the junction contained 7 bases not matched to a gene. Germline V CDR1 and CDR2: SGHDN, FVKESK. The CDR3 sequence is 12 residues long.

Turning to this clone: Additional DNA sequences in this sample encode the identical CDR3. This chain joins TRBV7-3 and TRBJ1-1; 8 nucleotides agree with TRBD1. The CDR3 runs 13 residues. Germline V CDR1 and CDR2: SGHTA, FQGTGA. V lost 5 bases to trimming and J lost 5 bases; unmatched junction nucleotides: 4. CDR3: CASSLDRETEAFF. The CDR3 region has the DNA TGTGCCAGCAGCCTGGACAGGGAGACTGAAGCTTTCTTT.

This chain joins TRBV24-1 and TRBJ2-1, with 11 nucleotides matching TRBD2. The CDR3 consists of 15 residues. J gave up 2 bases and V 7 bases, and 3 bases lay outside the gene matches. Germline-derived CDR1 and CDR2 are KGHDR and SFDVKD. CDR3 sequence reads: CATSPTSGAYNEQFF. CDR3 DNA sequence: TGTGCCACCAGCCCGACTAGCGGGGCCTACAATGAGCAGTTCTTC.

The chain employs TRBV6-5 and TRBJ2-1; 13 positions match TRBD2. In germline, CDR1 is MNHEY, CDR2 SVGAGI. This CDR3 has 15 residues. DNA for the CDR3: TGTGTGGCGGGGAAACTAGCGGGAGGGCCAAATGAGCAGTTCTTC. It specifies CVAGKLAGGPNEQFF.

The rearrangement joins TRBV6-2 or TRBV6-3 to TRBJ1-5; D perhaps matches TRBD1 (5 bases). The CDR3 is 12 amino acids. Trimming shortened V by 0 bases and J by 9 bases, and 6 bases separated the two germline ends. From germline, CDR1 is MNHEY and CDR2 SVGEGT. CDR3 sequence (DNA): TGTGCCAGCAGTTACTCGGGGGGGCCCCAGCATTTT. The encoded protein is CASSYSGGPQHF.

J is TRBJ2-2 and V is TRBV5-1; 10 bases are shared with TRBD1. Germline V gene sequence: CDR1 SGHRS, CDR2 YFSETQ. V lost 0 bases to trimming and J lost 7 bases; unmatched junction nucleotides: 3. CDR3 size: 15 residues. CDR3 DNA sequence: TGCGCCAGCAGCTTGGGACAGGGGGCCGGCGGGGAGCTGTTTTTT. It codes for CASSLGQGAGGELFF.

The chain employs TRBV29-1 and TRBJ2-1, with 8 bases matching TRBD1. The CDR3 has 14 residues. Germline CDR1 is SQVTM and CDR2 is ANQGSEA. The trim removed 8 bases at V and 6 bases at J, leaving 12 bases unmatched. In DNA form, the CDR3 reads TGCAGCACTGGGTCCGGGACAGGTTCCAATGAGCAGTTCTTC. Its translation is CSTGSGTGSNEQFF.

This chain connects TRBV4-3 to TRBJ2-1, with TRBD2 matching 10 bases. The ends lost 0 bases at V and 9 bases at J; junction bases unmatched: 5. Germline CDR1 reads LGHNA; CDR2 reads YSLEER. This CDR3 is built from 15 residues. CDR3 DNA: TGCGCCAGCAGCCAAGATGCTAGCGGGAGAGTTGAGCAGTTCTTC. It translates to CASSQDASGRVEQFF.

CDR3 nucleotides: TGTGCCAGCAGCCGACTCTGGAACACTGAAGCTTTCTTT. This translates into CASSRLWNTEAFF. The chain employs TRBV2 and TRBJ1-1; no firm D call. Germline loops: CDR1 SNHLY, CDR2 FYNNEI. The CDR3 sequence is 13 residues long. V lost 6 bases and J 1 base, leaving 9 bases between the germline ends.

This chain joins TRBV5-5 and TRBJ2-2, with D possibly TRBD1 on 6 matching bases. The CDR3 covers 15 residues. Trimming took off 0 bases at V and 7 bases at J, with 13 bases between the two ends. The germline CDR1 and CDR2 sequences are SGHKS and YYEKEE (reference sequence). The CDR3 nucleotides read TGTGCCAGCAGCTTGGGCCAGGGGACCGGCGGGGAGCTGTTTTTT. This codes for CASSLGQGTGGELFF.